This T cell receptor (beta chain) was documented in a study of CD8 T cells in Susac syndrome. As concerns this clonotype: Its target is not known.

Study outcomes and limitations: The study recognized that its TCR sequencing and HLA analysis covered a relatively small number of individuals.

Negative isolation yielded the CD8+ and CD4+ T cells, while FACS enriched the TEMRA cells. Random hexamers primed reverse transcription of about 0.5 to 1 ug RNA. TCRdb recomputed calls from the immunoSEQ multiplex PCR reads with MiXCR, one row per CDR3 protein. The sample carries about 300,000 distinct CDR3 sequences, about 92% recorded once. CDR1 is DFQATT and CDR2 is SNEGSKA in the germline V gene (reference sequence). The CDR3 length is 14 residues. The V and J ends lost 5 bases and 2 bases, in that order; junction bases with no gene match: 3. Material for sequencing was CD4+ T cells from PBMCs. The rearrangement uses TRBV20-1 and TRBJ2-2, with 9 bases aligning to TRBD2. This receptor was taken from a human donor with multiple sclerosis. This chain's CDR3 is CSAQGLANTGELFF. DNA for the CDR3: TGCAGTGCTCAGGGACTAGCCAACACCGGGGAGCTGTTTTTT.